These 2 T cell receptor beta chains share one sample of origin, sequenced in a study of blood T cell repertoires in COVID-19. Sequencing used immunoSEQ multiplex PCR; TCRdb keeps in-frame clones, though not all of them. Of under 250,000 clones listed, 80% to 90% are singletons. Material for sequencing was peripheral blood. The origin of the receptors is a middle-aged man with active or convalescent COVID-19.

The CDR3 is CASSKRDTGGSEAFF. Written as DNA, the CDR3 is TGTGCCAGTAGTAAACGCGATACAGGGGGAAGTGAAGCTTTCTTT. V gene TRBV19 combines with J gene TRBJ1-1, with 8 nucleotides matching TRBD1. Losses at the gene ends were 4 bases for V and 7 bases for J; bases not matched to a gene: 11. Germline V gene data show CDR1 as LNHDA and CDR2 as SQIVND (reference sequence). CDR3 length: 15 residues.

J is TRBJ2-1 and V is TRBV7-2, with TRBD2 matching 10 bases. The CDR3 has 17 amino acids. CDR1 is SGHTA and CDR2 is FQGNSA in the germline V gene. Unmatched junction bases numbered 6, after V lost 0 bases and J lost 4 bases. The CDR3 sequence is CASSLAAGGLAYNEQFF. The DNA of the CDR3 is TGTGCCAGCAGCTTAGCAGCGGGGGGGTTAGCGTACAATGAGCAGTTCTTC.